Listed here are 16 T cell receptor beta chains from one sample, sequenced in a study of T-cell memory formation after mild COVID-19 (TCRdb year 2021). Library preparation employed 5' RACE. Sequencing was carried out with an Illumina NovaSeq 6000. Using fastp trimming at Q25 and MiXCR clonotype assembly, TCRdb reanalyzed the public sequencing data and kept in-frame beta chains. Identical CDR3 proteins give one entry, which carries the most common genes and DNA. This sample comprises a few hundred thousand distinct CDR3 sequences, more than 20% of them detected only once. In total, the top ten clones hold around a fifth of the sample. Sample: PBMCs or a T cell subset sorted from them (not recorded which). The receptors originated from a man in his late teens or twenties who had mild COVID-19 (a few samples of this study predate the infection). The sample titles of this study are shuffled in the database, so cell type and time point are left out; the donor was told from shared clones.

This clonotype was detected ten times or more. The V call is TRBV5-1, the J call TRBJ1-6, with unresolved D. Germline V lookup: CDR1 SGHRS, CDR2 YFSETQ. This CDR3 is 14 amino acids long. Trimming shortened V by 1 base and J by 6 bases, and 8 bases separated the two germline ends. CDR3 coding DNA: TGCGCCAGCAGCTTGTACCTTGCTAATTCACCCCTCCACTTT. It encodes CASSLYLANSPLHF.

This rearrangement joins TRBV24-1 to TRBJ1-2; the D is unclear. Germline lookup yields CDR1 KGHDR and CDR2 SFDVKD. This CDR3 region has 14 residues. The V end lost 4 bases, the J end lost 6 bases, and 14 bases lay between the germline ends. The CDR3 DNA sequence: TGTGCCACCAGTGACCCCACATCTCCCCATGGCTACACCTTC. Translated, it gives CATSDPTSPHGYTF.

This clonotype showed up just a few times. The chain carries TRBV29-1 and TRBJ1-1; unclear D gene. The CDR3 spans 12 residues. The V gene lost 4 bases and the J gene lost 2 bases, with 8 bases spanning the gap. CDR1 is SQVTM, CDR2 ANQGSEA, per germline. CDR3 DNA: TGCAGCGTTGGGAGGGCCAACACTGAAGCTTTCTTT. This sequence encodes CSVGRANTEAFF.

The V gene is TRBV14, the J gene TRBJ1-5; D ambiguous. From germline, CDR1 is SGHDN and CDR2 FVKESK. V lost 10 bases, J lost 6 bases, and 22 bases lay in between. The CDR3 runs 15 residues. The CDR3 loop reads CATLPSDLGGQPQHF. As DNA, the CDR3 is TGTGCCACCCTCCCCTCAGATCTGGGTGGTCAGCCCCAGCATTTT.

This sequence joins TRBV2 and TRBJ1-2, with 7 bases matching TRBD1. V lost 9 bases and J lost 4; bases outside the gene matches: 11. Germline assignment: CDR1 SNHLY and CDR2 FYNNEI. The CDR3 covers 14 residues. The CDR3 sequence: CASRREGGGYGYTF. CDR3 DNA: TGTGCCAGTAGAAGAGAAGGGGGCGGCTATGGCTACACCTTC.

The V and J genes are TRBV7-3 and TRBJ2-1; 7 bases line up with TRBD1. V lost 3 bases to trimming and J lost 0 bases; unmatched junction nucleotides: 8. The CDR3 has 17 amino acids. Germline loops: CDR1 SGHTA, CDR2 FQGTGA. The CDR3 nucleotides read TGTGCCAGCAGCTTCCGACCGACAGGGAGCTCCTACAATGAGCAGTTCTTC. Translating gives CASSFRPTGSSYNEQFF.

This clonotype has just a few counts. This chain connects TRBV6-6 to TRBJ2-3; maybe TRBD1 (6 bases). The ends were cut back, 5 bases at V and 8 bases at J, with 11 bases in the middle. The germline CDR1 and CDR2 sequences are MNHNY and SVGAGI (reference sequence). The CDR3 runs 12 residues. Written as DNA, the CDR3 is TGTGCCAGCAGTAATACAGGGAGTACGCAGTATTTT. Translating it yields CASSNTGSTQYF.

The chain carries TRBV19 and TRBJ2-3; D is possibly TRBD1 (5 bases). CDR1 and CDR2 from the germline V gene are LNHDA and SQIVND (reference sequence). The CDR3 has 14 residues. Trimming stripped 7 bases from V and 3 bases from J, with 14 bases between. This chain's CDR3 is CASMLGATTDTQYF. CDR3 DNA: TGTGCCAGTATGTTAGGGGCCACGACAGATACGCAGTATTTT.

This clonotype was recorded at least ten times. The chain combines TRBV5-1 with TRBJ2-2; the D gene could be TRBD1 or TRBD2 (6 bases each). CDR3 length equals 14 residues. In germline, CDR1 is SGHRS, CDR2 YFSETQ. V was cut by 4 bases and J by 9 bases, with 16 bases left in between. The CDR3 nucleotides read TGCGCCAGCAGCCCGCGAGGGGGGAATAGGGAGCTGTTTTTT. Its protein is CASSPRGGNRELFF.

A few counts support this clonotype. The V and J genes are TRBV6-5 and TRBJ2-3; TRBD2 matches at 8 bases. Germline trimming cut 2 bases from V and 6 bases from J; bases unmatched to any gene: 13. The germline gives CDR1 MNHEY, CDR2 SVGAGI. CDR3 length: 17 residues. CDR3 protein: CASSYGFSGVGLDTQYF. The CDR3, as DNA: TGTGCCAGCAGTTACGGGTTTAGCGGGGTCGGCTTGGATACGCAGTATTTT.

This CDR3 is CASSSWGDQETQYF. The CDR3 bases are TGTGCCAGCAGCAGCTGGGGAGACCAAGAGACCCAGTACTTC. The chain has TRBV5-5 and TRBJ2-5; D is possibly TRBD2 (5 bases). Looked up from germline, CDR1 is SGHKS and CDR2 is YYEKEE (reference sequence). CDR3 size: 14 residues. V gave up 4 bases and J gave up 0 bases, with 10 bases separating them.

The chain employs TRBV12-3 or TRBV12-4 and TRBJ2-1; TRBD1 matches at 9 bases. The J segment lost 6 bases and the V segment lost 3 bases, leaving 6 bases of the junction unmatched. The CDR3 is made up of 15 amino acids. As DNA, the CDR3 is TGTGCCAGCAGTTTCGTGACAGGGGGGGCCAATGAGCAGTTCTTC. Its protein product is CASSFVTGGANEQFF.

This clonotype was found a few times. V gene TRBV10-3 combines with J gene TRBJ2-3; the match to TRBD2 covers 9 bases. The CDR3 covers 17 residues. V trimming: 3 bases; J trimming: 1 base; junction bases outside the gene matches: 8. In germline, CDR1 is ENHRY, CDR2 SYGVKD. CDR3 nucleotides: TGTGCCATCAGTGACGCCGGGACTAGCAGACGCACAGATACGCAGTATTTT. It codes for CAISDAGTSRRTDTQYF.

This chain connects TRBV24-1 to TRBJ2-1; 7 nucleotides agree with TRBD1. The CDR3 has 15 amino acids. The ends lost 4 bases at V and 6 bases at J; junction bases unmatched: 8. In germline, CDR1 is KGHDR, CDR2 SFDVKD. The CDR3 nucleotides are TGTGCCACCAGTGAAGACAGGGTCAAAGGCAATGAGCAGTTCTTC. This encodes CATSEDRVKGNEQFF.

The chain couples TRBV18 to TRBJ2-7; 9 bases line up with TRBD1. Germline CDR1 and CDR2: KGHSH and LQKENI. The length of the CDR3 is 16 residues. V lost 5 bases to trimming and J lost 4 bases; unmatched junction nucleotides: 12. CDR3 nucleotides: TGTGCCAGCTCATCATCTACAGGGGGCGGCGGGTACGAGCAGTACGTC. Its protein is CASSSSTGGGGYEQYV.

The chain carries TRBV5-1 and TRBJ1-2; D not resolved. The ends were cut back, 4 bases at V and 8 bases at J, with 15 bases in the middle. This CDR3 region has 13 residues. Germline V lookup: CDR1 SGHRS, CDR2 YFSETQ. In DNA form, the CDR3 reads TGCGCCAGCAGCAGCACAAGGGAAGGAGGCTACACCTTC. Protein product: CASSSTREGGYTF.